This T cell receptor (beta chain) was captured by sequencing in a study of T cells after yellow fever vaccination. The V gene end was trimmed by 1 base and the J gene end by 8 bases; junction bases not matched to a gene: 8. Germline V gene lookup returns CDR1 MGHRA and CDR2 YSYEKL. This CDR3 region has 17 residues. MiXCR was run by TCRdb on the 5' RACE reads, yielding one entry per CDR3 protein. The profile shows around 610,000 distinct CDR3 sequences, approximately 13% of them singletons. This clonotype came up a few times. The chain couples TRBV4-1 to TRBJ2-1, with TRBD2 identical over 13 bases. This clonotype was obtained from a man younger than 40 who received the YFV17D yellow fever vaccine. Sequenced material: PBMCs, taken on the day of the yellow fever booster vaccination. CDR3: CASSQVRAGLAGDEQFF. CDR3 bases: TGCGCCAGCAGCCAAGTCAGGGCCGGACTAGCGGGAGATGAGCAGTTCTTC.